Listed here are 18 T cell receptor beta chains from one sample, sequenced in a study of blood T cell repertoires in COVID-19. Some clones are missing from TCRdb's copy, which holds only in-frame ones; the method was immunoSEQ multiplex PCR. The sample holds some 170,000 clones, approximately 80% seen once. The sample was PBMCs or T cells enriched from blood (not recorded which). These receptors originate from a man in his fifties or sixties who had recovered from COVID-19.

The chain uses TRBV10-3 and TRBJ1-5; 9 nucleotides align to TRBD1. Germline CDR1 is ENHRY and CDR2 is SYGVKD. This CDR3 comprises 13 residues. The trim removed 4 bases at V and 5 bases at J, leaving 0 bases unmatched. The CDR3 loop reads CAISGTGDQPQHF. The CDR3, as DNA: TGTGCCATCAGTGGGACAGGGGATCAGCCCCAGCATTTT.

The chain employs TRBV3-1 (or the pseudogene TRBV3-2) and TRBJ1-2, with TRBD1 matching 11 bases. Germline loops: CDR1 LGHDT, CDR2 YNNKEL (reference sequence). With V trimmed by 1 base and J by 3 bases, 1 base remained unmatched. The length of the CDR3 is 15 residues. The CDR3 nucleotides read TGTGCCAGCAGCCAAGCGGACAGGGGGCACTATGGCTACACCTTC. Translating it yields CASSQADRGHYGYTF.

DNA for the CDR3: TGTGCCAGCAGCACACAGGGCCCCCCCTACGAGCAGTACTTC. Its protein product is CASSTQGPPYEQYF. The chain carries TRBV5-4 and TRBJ2-7; D possibly corresponds to TRBD1 (6 bases). Germline V gene lookup returns CDR1 SGHNT and CDR2 YYREEE (reference sequence). The length of the CDR3 is 14 residues. The V and J ends lost 4 bases and 2 bases respectively, with 13 bases between them.

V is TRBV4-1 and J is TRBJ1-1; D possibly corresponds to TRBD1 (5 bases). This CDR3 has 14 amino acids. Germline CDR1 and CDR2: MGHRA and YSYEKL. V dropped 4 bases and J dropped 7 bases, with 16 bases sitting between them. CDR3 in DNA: TGCGCCAGCAGCCTAAACCAGGGTTATGGTGAAGCTTTCTTT. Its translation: CASSLNQGYGEAFF.

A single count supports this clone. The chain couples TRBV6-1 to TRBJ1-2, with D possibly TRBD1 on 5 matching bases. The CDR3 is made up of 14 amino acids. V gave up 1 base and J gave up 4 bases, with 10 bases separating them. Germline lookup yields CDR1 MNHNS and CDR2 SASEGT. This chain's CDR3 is CASSEERGLYGYTF. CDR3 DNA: TGTGCCAGCAGTGAAGAAAGGGGTCTCTATGGCTACACCTTC.

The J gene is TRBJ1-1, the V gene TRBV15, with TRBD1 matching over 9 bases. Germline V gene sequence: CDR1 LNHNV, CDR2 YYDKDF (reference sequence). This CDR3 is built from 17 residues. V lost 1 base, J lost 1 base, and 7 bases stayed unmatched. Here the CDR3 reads CATSRGFPGQGNTEAFF. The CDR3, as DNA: TGTGCCACCAGCAGAGGTTTTCCGGGACAGGGGAACACTGAAGCTTTCTTT.

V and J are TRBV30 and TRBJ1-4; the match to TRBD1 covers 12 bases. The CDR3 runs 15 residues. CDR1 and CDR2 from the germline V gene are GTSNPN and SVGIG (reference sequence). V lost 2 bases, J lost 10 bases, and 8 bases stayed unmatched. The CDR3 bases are TGTGCCTGGAGTCATTCCGGGACAGGGGGCCCAAAACTGTTTTTT. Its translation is CAWSHSGTGGPKLFF.

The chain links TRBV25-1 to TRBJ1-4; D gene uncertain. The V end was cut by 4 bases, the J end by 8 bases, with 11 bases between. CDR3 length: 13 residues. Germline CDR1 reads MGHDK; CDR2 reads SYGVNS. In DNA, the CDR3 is TGTGCCAGCAGTGCAAATGCCGGGGAAAAACTGTTTTTT. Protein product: CASSANAGEKLFF. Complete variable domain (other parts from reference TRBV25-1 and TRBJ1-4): EADIYQTPRYLVIGTGKKITLECSQTMGHDKMYWYQQDPGMELHLIHYSYGVNSTEKGDLSSESTVSRIRTEHFPLTLESARPSHTSQYLCASSANAGEKLFFGSGTQLSVL.

The CDR3 region is CAISAGGRNQPQHF. CDR3 in DNA: TGTGCCATCAGTGCAGGGGGGCGCAATCAGCCCCAGCATTTT. The chain carries TRBV10-3 and TRBJ1-5; TRBD1 agrees at 7 bases. CDR1 and CDR2 from the germline V gene are ENHRY and SYGVKD. This CDR3 has 14 amino acids. Trimming took 4 bases from V and 2 from J; bases not matched to a gene: 2.

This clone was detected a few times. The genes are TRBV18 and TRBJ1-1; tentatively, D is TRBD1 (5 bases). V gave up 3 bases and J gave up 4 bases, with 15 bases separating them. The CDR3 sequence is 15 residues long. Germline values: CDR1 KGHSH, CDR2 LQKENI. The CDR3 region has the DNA TGTGCCAGCTCACCCCCCATGGGGGGGGGCACTGAAGCTTTCTTT. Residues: CASSPPMGGGTEAFF.

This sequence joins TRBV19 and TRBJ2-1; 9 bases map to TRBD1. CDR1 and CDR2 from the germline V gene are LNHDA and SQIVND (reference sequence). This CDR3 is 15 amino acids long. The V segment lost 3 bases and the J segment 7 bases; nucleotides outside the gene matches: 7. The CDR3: CASSILTGGKNEQFF. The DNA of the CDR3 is TGTGCCAGTAGTATCTTGACAGGGGGTAAGAATGAGCAGTTCTTC.

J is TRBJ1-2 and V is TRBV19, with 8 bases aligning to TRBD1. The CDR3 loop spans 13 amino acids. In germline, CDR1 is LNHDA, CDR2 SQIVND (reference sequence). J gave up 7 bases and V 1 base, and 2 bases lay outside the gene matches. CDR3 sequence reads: CASSIADRGGYTF. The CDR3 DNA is TGTGCCAGTAGTATAGCTGACAGGGGTGGCTACACCTTC.

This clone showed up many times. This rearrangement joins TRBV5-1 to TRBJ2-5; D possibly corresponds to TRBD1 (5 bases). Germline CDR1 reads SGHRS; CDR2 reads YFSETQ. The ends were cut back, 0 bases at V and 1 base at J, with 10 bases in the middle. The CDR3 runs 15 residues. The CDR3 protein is CASSLEVTAQETQYF. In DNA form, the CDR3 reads TGCGCCAGCAGCTTGGAAGTGACAGCCCAAGAGACCCAGTACTTC.

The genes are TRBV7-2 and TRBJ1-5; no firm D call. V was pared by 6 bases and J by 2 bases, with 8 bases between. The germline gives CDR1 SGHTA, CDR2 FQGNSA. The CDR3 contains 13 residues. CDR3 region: CASSSRGNQPQHF. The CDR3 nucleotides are TGTGCCAGCAGTTCCCGGGGCAATCAGCCCCAGCATTTT.

CDR3 residues: CASSATGNQETQYF. CDR3 coding DNA: TGTGCCAGCAGCGCGACAGGGAACCAAGAGACCCAGTACTTC. V is TRBV5-4 and J is TRBJ2-5; the match to TRBD1 covers 7 bases. Germline CDR1 SGHNT, CDR2 YYREEE (reference sequence). Trimming took 4 bases from V and 0 from J; bases not matched to a gene: 3. The CDR3 contains 14 residues.

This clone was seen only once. CDR3 loop: CASSWTGGSNQPQHF. The CDR3 nucleotides read TGTGCCAGCAGCTGGACAGGCGGTAGCAATCAGCCCCAGCATTTT. The chain joins TRBV3-1 (or the pseudogene TRBV3-2) to TRBJ1-5; 7 nucleotides line up with TRBD1. This CDR3 is built from 15 residues. In germline, CDR1 is LGHDT, CDR2 YNNKEL (reference sequence). J gave up 0 bases and V 5 bases, and 4 bases lay outside the gene matches.

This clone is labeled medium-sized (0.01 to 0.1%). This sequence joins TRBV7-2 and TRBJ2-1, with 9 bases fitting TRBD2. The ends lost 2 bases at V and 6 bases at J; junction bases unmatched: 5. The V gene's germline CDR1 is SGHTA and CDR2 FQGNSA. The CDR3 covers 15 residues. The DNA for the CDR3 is TGTGCCAGCAGCTTATGGGCGGGGGGGCCCAATGAGCAGTTCTTC. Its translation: CASSLWAGGPNEQFF.

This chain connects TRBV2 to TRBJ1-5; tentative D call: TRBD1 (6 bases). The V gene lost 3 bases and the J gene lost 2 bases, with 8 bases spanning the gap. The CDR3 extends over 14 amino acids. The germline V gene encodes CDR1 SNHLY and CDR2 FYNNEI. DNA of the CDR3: TGTGCCAGCAGTGATGGGGGCGGCAATCAGCCCCAGCATTTT. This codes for CASSDGGGNQPQHF.